One sample yielded the 27 T cell receptor beta chains listed below, sequenced in a study of regulatory T cells in long-lasting Graves disease (dated by TCRdb to about 2021). According to the study, the label for this sample's time point signals: newly diagnosed GD, antithyroid drugs for less than 3 months. For both TCR sequencing and RNA sequencing, RNA was extracted from PBMCs in TRIzol. The library was made by multiplex PCR. Instrument on record: Illumina HiSeq 4000. To build TCR beta libraries, CDR3 regions were amplified by Arm-PCR using iRepertoire HTBI primers. Starting from the raw public reads, TCRdb applied fastp trimming at Q25, assembled clones with MiXCR and retained in-frame beta chains. Rows with a matching CDR3 protein are joined into one entry that keeps the most common DNA and genes. Across this sample there are fewer than 350,000 distinct CDR3 sequences, with over 15% seen only once. The ten most abundant clones make up about 40% of the sample.

The sample in question was peripheral blood mononuclear cells (PBMCs), obtained at new diagnosis, from a patient treated with antithyroid drugs. The receptors were sampled from a female donor with Graves disease.

Details on this clonotype: This sequence may be a read error, since a much larger clone differs from it by one base. This chain links TRBV30 with TRBJ2-1, with D tentatively TRBD1 or TRBD2 (5 bases each). V was trimmed by 4 bases and J by 10 bases, leaving 20 bases between them. Germline V lookup: CDR1 GTSNPN, CDR2 SVGIG (reference sequence). The CDR3 is 14 residues long. The CDR3 coding sequence is TGTGCCTGGACGTTGGGACCTTCGAGCTACGAGCAGTTCTTC. Translating it yields CAWTLGPSSYEQFF.

The sample holds many counts of this clonotype. CDR3 sequence: CAISEGDRDPMTF. CDR3 nucleotides: TGTGCCATCAGTGAAGGGGACAGAGACCCTATGACCTTC. The rearrangement uses TRBV10-3 and TRBJ1-2, with 7 bases that match TRBD1. CDR1 and CDR2 from the germline V gene are ENHRY and SYGVKD. The J segment lost 14 bases and the V segment lost 3 bases, leaving 12 bases of the junction unmatched. CDR3 length: 13 residues.

This clonotype occurred many times. The chain combines TRBV29-1 with TRBJ1-2; D uncertain. Trimming stripped 3 bases from V and 8 bases from J, with 10 bases between. The germline V gene encodes CDR1 SQVTM and CDR2 ANQGSEA. This CDR3 is built from 11 residues. DNA of the CDR3: TGCAGCGTTGAGGAGCTCTTGGGCTACACCTTC. Translated, it gives CSVEELLGYTF.

This clonotype occurred a few times. The gene calls are TRBV7-9 and TRBJ1-4, with a tentative D call TRBD1 (5 bases). The CDR3 sequence is 16 residues long. Germline-derived CDR1 and CDR2 are SEHNR and FQNEAQ (reference sequence). V shed 4 bases and J shed 3 bases, with 15 bases lying between them. The CDR3 bases are TGTGCCAGCAGCTCCGAGTCGGGGGGGGCTAATGAAAAACTGTTTTTT. This encodes CASSSESGGANEKLFF.

Many counts were recorded for this clonotype. The rearrangement joins TRBV19 to TRBJ2-5; D is unresolved. V was trimmed by 3 bases and J by 1 base, leaving 9 bases between them. This CDR3 is built from 14 residues. The germline V gene has CDR1 LNHDA and CDR2 SQIVND (reference sequence). CDR3 protein: CASSIYGSQETQYF. DNA for the CDR3: TGTGCCAGTAGTATTTACGGCAGCCAAGAGACCCAGTACTTC.

This clonotype has just one count. V is TRBV7-2 and J is TRBJ1-2, with TRBD1 matching 8 bases. Germline CDR1 and CDR2: SGHTA and FQGNSA. The CDR3 sequence is 14 residues long. V dropped 2 bases and J dropped 3; count of bases not matched to a gene: 2. DNA of the CDR3: TGTGCCAGCAGCTTACAGGGGGCTGACTATGGCTACACCTTC. It specifies CASSLQGADYGYTF.

This clonotype has ten or more counts. The chain employs TRBV11-2 and TRBJ2-7, with TRBD1 as a possible D gene (6 bases). V lost 5 bases and J 6 bases, leaving 26 bases between the germline ends. CDR3 length equals 17 residues. Germline lookup yields CDR1 SGHAT and CDR2 FQNNGV. CDR3 region: CASSQPDDWGRCCEQYF. CDR3 coding DNA: TGTGCCAGCAGCCAGCCCGACGATTGGGGGCGTTGCTGCGAGCAGTACTTC.

This clonotype was counted at least ten times. This sequence joins TRBV28 and TRBJ1-2; 9 nucleotides align to TRBD1. Unmatched junction bases numbered 6, after V lost 1 base and J lost 6 bases. Germline CDR1 MDHEN, CDR2 SYDVKM. The CDR3 runs to 15 residues. The CDR3 nucleotides are TGTGCCAGCAGTTTATACGGGACAGGGATGAATGGCTACACCTTC. It translates to CASSLYGTGMNGYTF.

The table lists this clonotype with many counts. The chain couples TRBV6-1 to TRBJ2-5; 10 nucleotides align to TRBD2. Germline lookup yields CDR1 MNHNS and CDR2 SASEGT. The CDR3 loop spans 16 amino acids. J lost 5 bases, V lost 1 base, and 7 bases had no gene match. This chain's CDR3 is CASSEGLAGIWETQYF. For the CDR3, the DNA is TGTGCCAGCAGTGAAGGACTAGCGGGCATTTGGGAGACCCAGTACTTC.

The chain employs TRBV29-1 and TRBJ2-2; D remains unclear. Looked up from germline, CDR1 is SQVTM and CDR2 is ANQGSEA. V lost 2 bases and J 0 bases, leaving 7 bases between the germline ends. The CDR3 is 14 residues long. This CDR3 reads CSVESPTNTGELFF. The DNA for the CDR3 is TGCAGCGTTGAATCGCCGACGAACACCGGGGAGCTGTTTTTT.

This clonotype was observed a handful of times. The CDR3, as DNA: TGCAGTGCTAGAGGAACCTCGGGTGGTACGCAGTATTTT. As protein: CSARGTSGGTQYF. This chain uses TRBV20-1 with TRBJ2-3; D not certain. Between the trimmed V and J ends, which lost 1 base and 8 bases, there was a span of 13 bases. Germline-derived CDR1 and CDR2 are DFQATT and SNEGSKA (reference sequence). The CDR3 length is 13 residues.

This sequence joins TRBV11-2 and TRBJ1-1; D gene uncertain. The germline CDR1 and CDR2 sequences are SGHAT and FQNNGV. The V end lost 1 base, the J end lost 0 bases, and 9 bases lay between the germline ends. The CDR3 consists of 15 residues. CDR3 residues: CASSLGAGLNTEAFF. CDR3 DNA: TGTGCCAGCAGCTTAGGGGCCGGATTGAACACTGAAGCTTTCTTT.

This clonotype was found many times. V usage is TRBV2 and J usage is TRBJ2-7, with 9 bases lining up with TRBD2. The CDR3 is 14 residues long. Germline CDR1 SNHLY, CDR2 FYNNEI. Unmatched junction bases numbered 3, after V lost 5 bases and J lost 1 base. CDR3 protein: CASSTGLASYEQYF. In DNA, the CDR3 is TGTGCCAGCAGTACGGGACTAGCATCCTACGAGCAGTACTTC. The full variable domain, its missing parts supplied by reference TRBV2 and TRBJ2-7, is EPEVTQTPSHQVTQMGQEVILRCVPISNHLYFYWYRQILGQKVEFLVSFYNNEISEKSEIFDDQFSVERPDGSNFTLKIRSTKLEDSAMYFCASSTGLASYEQYFGPGTRLTVT.

The chain recombines TRBV7-2 with TRBJ1-2; 7 bases fit TRBD1. The CDR3 length is 14 residues. Germline V gene lookup returns CDR1 SGHTA and CDR2 FQGNSA. The junction had 5 bases not matched to a gene; V was cut back by 3 bases and J by 4 bases. The CDR3 here is CASSFGTAPYGYTF. The DNA for the CDR3 is TGTGCCAGCAGCTTTGGGACAGCCCCCTATGGCTACACCTTC.

V usage is TRBV6-1 and J usage is TRBJ2-7, with D possibly being TRBD1 or TRBD2 (5 bases each). The CDR3 runs to 12 residues. Trimming removed 10 bases at V and 5 bases at J, with 15 bases between. Looked up from germline, CDR1 is MNHNS and CDR2 is SASEGT. The CDR3, as DNA: TGTGCCACCTTAAGAGGGGTACACGAGCAGTACTTC. Protein product: CATLRGVHEQYF.

This clonotype was detected many times. This rearrangement joins TRBV6-2 or TRBV6-3 to TRBJ2-5; 10 bases fit TRBD2. CDR3 length equals 16 residues. Germline CDR1 is MNHEY and CDR2 is SVGEGT. V trimming: 7 bases; J trimming: 5 bases; junction bases outside the gene matches: 13. CDR3 nucleotide sequence: TGTGCCAGCAACCTGACTCCTAGCGGGGGTGGGGAGACCCAGTACTTC. Its translation: CASNLTPSGGGETQYF.

In this sample, this clonotype turned up many times. This sequence joins TRBV30 and TRBJ1-1; tentative D call: TRBD1 (5 bases). Trimming removed 4 bases from V and 5 bases from J, with 11 bases in between. Germline V gives CDR1 GTSNPN, CDR2 SVGIG (reference sequence). The CDR3 is 12 residues long. In nucleotides, the CDR3 is TGTGCCTGGACTCTGGGGCCTACTGAAGCTTTCTTT. This encodes CAWTLGPTEAFF.

This clonotype was found many times. The chain combines TRBV28 with TRBJ1-1, with a weak D call TRBD1 (5 bases). The CDR3 spans 15 residues. V lost 5 bases and J 1 base, leaving 14 bases between the germline ends. Germline loops: CDR1 MDHEN, CDR2 SYDVKM. Here the CDR3 reads CASSRMGGSNTEAFF. CDR3 coding DNA: TGTGCCAGCAGTCGCATGGGGGGGTCGAACACTGAAGCTTTCTTT.

J is TRBJ1-4 and V is TRBV12-3 or TRBV12-4; 7 bases are a match to TRBD1. The V and J ends lost 8 bases and 0 bases, in that order; junction bases with no gene match: 3. This CDR3 is built from 14 residues. In DNA, the CDR3 is TGTGCCAGCGCCGGGACAGCAACTAATGAAAAACTGTTTTTT. It specifies CASAGTATNEKLFF.

V is TRBV19 and J is TRBJ2-4; 10 nucleotides align to TRBD2. Germline trimming cut 6 bases from V and 2 bases from J; bases unmatched to any gene: 7. Germline V lookup: CDR1 LNHDA, CDR2 SQIVND (reference sequence). The CDR3 is 16 residues long. The DNA of the CDR3 is TGTGCCAGTAGGGGCCTAGCGGGAGTGACCAAAAACATTCAGTACTTC. It is translated as CASRGLAGVTKNIQYF.

In its sample, this clonotype was seen many times. V is TRBV9 and J is TRBJ1-1; D is possibly TRBD1 (5 bases). Trimming stripped 4 bases from V and 3 bases from J, with 10 bases between. The CDR3 has 13 amino acids. CDR1 is SGDLS and CDR2 is YYNGEE in the germline V gene. CDR3: CASSLGHYTEAFF. CDR3 sequence (DNA): TGTGCCAGCAGCCTCGGACATTACACTGAAGCTTTCTTT.

This clonotype was seen repeatedly, ten times or more. The rearrangement links TRBV6-5 to TRBJ2-2; 8 bases are shared with TRBD2. Germline loops: CDR1 MNHEY, CDR2 SVGAGI. The trim removed 0 bases at V and 5 bases at J, leaving 5 bases unmatched. The CDR3 runs to 16 residues. The CDR3 region is CASSYSSGGGTGELFF. CDR3 DNA sequence: TGTGCCAGCAGTTACTCGTCGGGAGGGGGTACCGGGGAGCTGTTTTTT.

In its sample, this clonotype was seen a few times. This sequence is one base from a far larger clone and is likely a read error. The chain recombines TRBV12-3 or TRBV12-4 with TRBJ2-5; 10 bases map to TRBD2. The J call may be faulty, since TRBJ2-7 better matches the DNA end. The CDR3 covers 14 residues. This CDR3 is CASSWASGSYEQYF. CDR3 nucleotides: TGTGCCAGCAGTTGGGCTAGCGGGAGCTACGAGCAGTACTTC.

This clonotype was counted many times. The gene calls are TRBV24-1 and TRBJ2-3; 8 bases are shared with TRBD2. The J call may be faulty, since TRBJ2-7 better matches the DNA end. The CDR3 extends over 16 amino acids. In germline, CDR1 is KGHDR, CDR2 SFDVKD. The DNA for the CDR3 is TGTGCCACCAGTGAGACCTCGAGCGGGAGATCGGACGAGCAGTACTTC. As protein: CATSETSSGRSDEQYF.

This clonotype was observed a few times. The V gene is TRBV6-4, the J gene TRBJ2-1; perhaps TRBD1 as D (6 bases). The germline CDR1 and CDR2 sequences are MRHNA and SNTAGT. Trimming removed 3 bases at V and 2 bases at J, with 11 bases between. This CDR3 is built from 15 residues. CDR3 loop: CASSEGAGPYNEQFF. In nucleotides, the CDR3 is TGTGCCAGCAGTGAGGGGGCTGGACCCTACAATGAGCAGTTCTTC.

To note about this clonotype: A far larger clone is a single base away, which makes a read error likely. The rearrangement joins TRBV28 to TRBJ2-1, with no clear D. The germline V gene encodes CDR1 MDHEN and CDR2 SYDVKM. Between the trimmed V and J ends, which lost 2 bases and 10 bases, there was a span of 12 bases. This CDR3 contains 13 residues. CDR3 in amino acids: CASSLRTWWEQFF. DNA of the CDR3: TGTGCCAGCAGTTTAAGAACATGGTGGGAGCAGTTCTTC.

This clonotype was seen only a few times. The chain combines TRBV20-1 with TRBJ2-2; 8 bases fit TRBD2. Unmatched junction bases numbered 1, after V lost 1 base and J lost 0 bases. The CDR3 extends over 15 amino acids. CDR1 is DFQATT and CDR2 is SNEGSKA in the germline V gene (reference sequence). CDR3: CSARVLAANTGELFF. CDR3 nucleotides: TGCAGTGCTAGAGTACTAGCGGCGAACACCGGGGAGCTGTTTTTT.